A single sample gave rise to the 15 T cell receptor beta chains below, sequenced in a study of T-cell reconstitution after alpha-beta-depleted transplantation in children. The TCRbeta library was prepared with unique molecular identifiers. TCRdb processed the PCR reads anew with MiXCR; each CDR3 protein has one entry. The sample holds some 500,000 distinct CDR3 sequences, about 18% seen once. This specimen was PBMCs from the stem cell graft donor, taken from the stem cell graft. The receptors shown here come from a human donor who donated a stem cell graft to a child with acute lymphoblastic leukemia.

The V and J genes are TRBV15 and TRBJ1-5, with D possibly being TRBD1 (6 bases). V was cut by 1 base and J by 2 bases, with 6 bases left in between. The germline V gene encodes CDR1 LNHNV and CDR2 YYDKDF (reference sequence). This CDR3 comprises 14 residues. The CDR3 sequence is CATSRGQGNQPQHF. The CDR3 DNA is TGTGCCACCAGCAGAGGACAGGGCAATCAGCCCCAGCATTTT.

This clonotype showed up many times. The rearrangement uses TRBV4-1 and TRBJ2-2; 7 positions agree with TRBD2. This CDR3 region has 13 residues. After removal of 4 bases from V and 11 bases from J, the junction contained 7 bases not matched to a gene. Germline V gives CDR1 MGHRA, CDR2 YSYEKL. This chain's CDR3 is CASSRDYYSELFF. For the CDR3, the DNA is TGCGCCAGCAGCCGGGACTATTATTCCGAGCTGTTTTTT.

This chain joins TRBV10-3 and TRBJ2-1, with D tentatively TRBD2 (6 bases). This CDR3 contains 12 residues. CDR1 is ENHRY, CDR2 SYGVKD, per germline. V was cut by 2 bases and J by 7 bases, with 6 bases left in between. DNA for the CDR3: TGTGCCATCAGTGAGGCGGGGAATGAGCAGTTCTTC. Its translation: CAISEAGNEQFF.

This clonotype was detected only a few times. The chain is built from TRBV9 and TRBJ2-7; D may be TRBD1 (6 bases). The CDR3 is 13 amino acids. Trimming took off 7 bases at V and 6 bases at J, with 17 bases between the two ends. Looked up from germline, CDR1 is SGDLS and CDR2 is YYNGEE. The CDR3 spells CASGDSQGIEQYF. In DNA, the CDR3 is TGTGCCAGCGGAGACTCGCAGGGGATCGAGCAGTACTTC.

This clonotype was counted a few times. In nucleotides, the CDR3 is TGTGCCACCAGCAGGATCCTTCGACAGGTCGGAACTCTGGGCAATGAGCAGTTCTTC. It codes for CATSRILRQVGTLGNEQFF. The rearrangement links TRBV15 to TRBJ2-1; TRBD1 is a possible D gene (6 bases). From germline, CDR1 is LNHNV and CDR2 YYDKDF (reference sequence). This CDR3 is 19 amino acids long. Trimming pared 3 bases from V and 6 bases from J, leaving 27 bases between.

V is TRBV5-1 and J is TRBJ1-4; D gene uncertain. The CDR3 totals 14 residues. V was trimmed by 0 bases and J by 1 base, leaving 4 bases between them. Germline V gene lookup returns CDR1 SGHRS and CDR2 YFSETQ. CDR3 nucleotides: TGCGCCAGCAGCTTGGGTGTAACTAATGAAAAACTGTTTTTT. It translates to CASSLGVTNEKLFF.

This clonotype came up a few times. The V gene is TRBV6-1, the J gene TRBJ2-3, with 13 nucleotides matching TRBD2. J was trimmed by 6 bases and V by 6 bases; bases with no gene match: 9. Germline CDR1 is MNHNS and CDR2 is SASEGT. The CDR3 is made up of 16 amino acids. CDR3 residues: CASSPGLAGAPDTQYF. In DNA, the CDR3 is TGTGCCAGCAGCCCAGGACTAGCGGGAGCCCCGGATACGCAGTATTTT.

The chain links TRBV20-1 to TRBJ2-7; perhaps D is TRBD1 or TRBD2 (6 bases each). V lost 7 bases and J 1 base, leaving 14 bases between the germline ends. Germline loops: CDR1 DFQATT, CDR2 SNEGSKA (reference sequence). This CDR3 is 13 amino acids long. The CDR3 DNA follows: TGCAGTGTGGGGGGCCCAGGATCCTACGAGCAGTACTTC. This encodes CSVGGPGSYEQYF.

This clonotype was seen repeatedly, ten times or more. V and J are TRBV7-2 and TRBJ1-2, with unresolved D. Germline V gives CDR1 SGHTA, CDR2 FQGNSA. Trimming pared 1 base from V and 2 bases from J, leaving 8 bases between. The CDR3 extends over 14 amino acids. The CDR3 reads CASSLGRTNYGYTF. CDR3 bases: TGTGCCAGCAGCTTAGGCAGGACGAACTATGGCTACACCTTC.

This clonotype showed up just a few times. The chain recombines TRBV3-1 with TRBJ2-2; 10 nucleotides match TRBD2. Germline CDR1 reads LGHDT; CDR2 reads YNNKEL (reference sequence). The CDR3 length is 16 residues. After removal of 0 bases from V and 6 bases from J, the junction contained 4 bases not matched to a gene. The CDR3 DNA sequence: TGTGCCAGCAGCCAAGAAGGGACTAGCGTCCCCGGGGAGCTGTTTTTT. Its protein is CASSQEGTSVPGELFF.

The chain carries TRBV29-1 and TRBJ1-6; 7 nucleotides agree with TRBD1. Losses at the gene ends were 5 bases for V and 7 bases for J; bases not matched to a gene: 8. Germline assignment: CDR1 SQVTM and CDR2 ANQGSEA. This CDR3 has 14 residues. The DNA of the CDR3 is TGCAGCGTTCGGGGGACAGCTATCAATTCACCCCTCCACTTT. This gives the protein CSVRGTAINSPLHF.

This clonotype was recorded many times. This chain joins TRBV9 and TRBJ2-1; 9 nucleotides match TRBD2. The V and J ends lost 4 bases and 4 bases, in that order; junction bases with no gene match: 9. Germline-derived CDR1 and CDR2 are SGDLS and YYNGEE. CDR3 length equals 16 residues. As DNA, the CDR3 is TGTGCCAGCAGCTTCAGGGCGGGAGGGCGGTACAATGAGCAGTTCTTC. Residues: CASSFRAGGRYNEQFF.

This clonotype turned up a few times. This chain connects TRBV29-1 to TRBJ2-7; D may be TRBD1 (5 bases). CDR1 and CDR2 (germline): SQVTM, ANQGSEA. This CDR3 has 14 residues. V lost 3 bases and J 0 bases, leaving 12 bases between the germline ends. The CDR3 DNA reads as TGCAGCGTTGATTTCGGGCAGGGCTCCTACGAGCAGTACTTC. Amino acids: CSVDFGQGSYEQYF.

This chain joins TRBV7-9 and TRBJ2-3; 7 bases match TRBD1. The CDR3 has 16 residues. Germline V gene lookup returns CDR1 SEHNR and CDR2 FQNEAQ (reference sequence). The V segment lost 4 bases and the J segment 2 bases; nucleotides outside the gene matches: 9. The CDR3 is CASSSLTGRNTDTQYF. CDR3 sequence (DNA): TGTGCCAGCAGCTCCCTGACAGGGCGCAACACAGATACGCAGTATTTT.

The V call is TRBV9, the J call TRBJ2-3, with D possibly matching TRBD2 (6 bases). The CDR3 is 16 residues long. Germline CDR1 reads SGDLS; CDR2 reads YYNGEE. V was shortened by 2 bases and J by 6 bases, with 19 bases between the two germline ends. This chain's CDR3 is CASSVWLASSLDTQYF. DNA of the CDR3: TGTGCCAGCAGCGTGTGGCTAGCGAGTTCGTTGGATACGCAGTATTTT.